The rows below give T cell receptor beta chains drawn from one sample of a study of blood T cell repertoires in COVID-19. Data came from immunoSEQ multiplex PCR; TCRdb stores just in-frame clones and leaves some out. This sample yields 200,000 to 250,000 clones, of which roughly 87% are seen a single time; less than 15% belongs to the top ten. Input material: peripheral blood. These receptors were collected from a woman aged 18-30 years who had recovered from COVID-19. CDR3s leave out the opening cysteine and the closing phenylalanine or tryptophan. The listing skips clone size in some rows; elsewhere it reads once, few, many or a size class.

size: .; V: TRBV14; J: TRBJ2-1; CDR3: ASSQENHLAGNNEQF
size: .; V: TRBV30; J: TRBJ1-6; CDR3: AWSGQPNSPLH
size: .; V: TRBV7-2; J: TRBJ1-1; CDR3: ASSLRGQAF
size: .; V: TRBV10-3; J: TRBJ2-2; CDR3: AISERSRTSGRSGELF
size: .; V: TRBV9; J: TRBJ2-3; CDR3: ASSVAAGVDTQY
size: .; V: TRBV19; J: TRBJ1-1; CDR3: ASSIVVGEEAF
size: .; V: TRBV7-2; J: TRBJ1-3; CDR3: ASSITVNSGNTIY
size: .; V: TRBV6-6; J: TRBJ2-7; CDR3: ASSPYLSTGASSYEQY
size: .; V: TRBV5-6; J: TRBJ1-1; CDR3: ASSLGGGGDTEAF
size: .; V: TRBV6-6; J: TRBJ1-1; CDR3: ASQGQVITEAF
size: .; V: TRBV4-3; J: TRBJ2-1; CDR3: ASSWGAGVGTYNEQF
size: few; V: TRBV7-9; J: TRBJ2-7; CDR3: ASSQEPGQGSNEQY
size: .; V: TRBV4-3; J: TRBJ2-2; CDR3: ASSQEGQGKSGELF
size: .; V: TRBV6-5; J: TRBJ1-1; CDR3: ASNPPQTTEAF
size: .; V: TRBV9; J: TRBJ2-7; CDR3: ASSVEGSGSYEQY
size: .; V: TRBV28; J: TRBJ1-2; CDR3: ASSLSGFGYT
size: .; V: TRBV5-6; J: TRBJ2-7; CDR3: ASSPRLGGRDEQY
size: .; V: TRBV24-1; J: TRBJ2-2; CDR3: ATSGGVAGELF
size: .; V: TRBV11-2; J: TRBJ2-7; CDR3: ASSLGPLAGEVNEQY
size: .; V: TRBV7-9; J: TRBJ2-6; CDR3: ASSFPRDREFGANVLT
size: .; V: TRBV7-2; J: TRBJ2-5; CDR3: ASSSRLAGAQETQY
size: .; V: TRBV29-1; J: TRBJ2-7; CDR3: SVEGHATGGSWEQY
size: .; V: TRBV6-4; J: TRBJ2-1; CDR3: ASSGGQGFHNEQF
size: .; V: TRBV6-2/TRBV6-3; J: TRBJ1-1; CDR3: ASSRTVEDAF
size: once; V: TRBV9; J: TRBJ1-2; CDR3: ASSVGDRGGYGYT
size: .; V: TRBV7-8; J: TRBJ2-1; CDR3: ASSLELGEQF
size: .; V: TRBV19; J: TRBJ1-2; CDR3: ASSPEGASGYGYT
size: .; V: TRBV29-1; J: TRBJ1-1; CDR3: SVEKTTGGLEAF
size: .; V: TRBV3-1/TRBV3-2; J: TRBJ2-3; CDR3: ASSQRGGPSTDTQY
size: .; V: TRBV6-4; J: TRBJ2-7; CDR3: ASSDGTSGSSSYEQY
size: .; V: TRBV14; J: TRBJ1-1; CDR3: ASSPWGEYLNTEAF
size: .; V: TRBV11-2; J: TRBJ2-7; CDR3: ASSSPGARTYEQY
size: .; V: TRBV19; J: TRBJ1-2; CDR3: ASSMLTGQYGYT
size: .; V: TRBV13; J: TRBJ2-7; CDR3: ASSRDRGYEQY
size: .; V: TRBV19; J: TRBJ2-3; CDR3: ASRRTQLSTDTQY
size: .; V: TRBV27; J: TRBJ2-3; CDR3: ASSLAPRVTDTQY
size: once; V: TRBV3-1/TRBV3-2; J: TRBJ2-7; CDR3: ASSPTSSHYEQY
size: .; V: TRBV28; J: TRBJ2-1; CDR3: ASSNNEQF
size: .; V: TRBV11-3; J: TRBJ2-7; CDR3: ASSPGGSETYEQY
size: .; V: TRBV7-3; J: TRBJ2-7; CDR3: ASSLKFGGQKY
size: .; V: TRBV19; J: TRBJ1-2; CDR3: ASPTPDSSYGYT
size: .; V: TRBV27; J: TRBJ1-4; CDR3: ASSLSVGGDEKLF
size: .; V: TRBV5-4; J: TRBJ2-2; CDR3: ASSFTSGDTGELF